This T cell receptor (beta chain) was sequenced for a study of spatial heterogeneity in lung cancer. Study information: Sequencing consistently turned up more beta-chain sequences than alpha-chain sequences. The library had UMIs, and each TCR and UMI pair averaged more than ten raw reads.

TCR cDNA molecules were tagged individually, and each one carried a unique molecular identifier. TCRdb redid the calling of the 5' RACE reads with MiXCR, one entry per CDR3 protein. The repertoire holds more than 1,500 distinct CDR3 sequences, roughly 25% seen once, with 45% to 65% in the top ten. This sample's time point: sample taken at primary tumor resection. Researchers sequenced whole RNA taken from tumor, nontumor lung or frozen PBMC without sorting. By share, this clonotype ranks as medium-sized (0.01 to 0.1%). The antigen is undetermined. Germline CDR1 reads SGHRS; CDR2 reads YFSETQ. Trimming stripped 4 bases from V and 5 bases from J, with 15 bases between. This CDR3 spans 14 amino acids. Regarding the study as a whole: Circulating ubiquitous expanded tumor TCRs were observed more frequently at resection than at follow-up.

This clonotype was obtained from a male donor with early-stage non-small cell lung cancer. This sequence joins TRBV5-1 and TRBJ2-5; D is ambiguous. Sequencing used PBMCs, obtained at surgery. The CDR3 loop is CASSPGRAGETQYF. As DNA, the CDR3 is TGCGCCAGCAGCCCCGGACGGGCTGGGGAGACCCAGTACTTC.